This TCR beta chain was identified in a study of T cell repertoires in cytomegalovirus infection. Each CDR3 protein is one row after TCRdb ran MiXCR on the reads. The data hold some 590,000 distinct CDR3 sequences, with about 39% observed a single time. The germline V gene has CDR1 SGDLS and CDR2 YYNGEE. The trim removed 1 base at V and 3 bases at J, leaving 5 bases unmatched. This CDR3 contains 15 residues. Regarding this clonotype: Its antigen is undetermined.

The gene calls are TRBV9 and TRBJ2-3; TRBD2 matches at 7 bases. The material sequenced was cultured PBMCs, taken from culture after CMV antigen stimulation. The clonotype comes from a human donor in good health (CMV status not recorded). Some clones in this sample may be carry-over from other donors' samples. CDR3 loop: CASSVQSSGTDTQYF. The CDR3 DNA follows: TGTGCCAGCAGCGTACAGAGTAGCGGGACAGATACGCAGTATTTT.